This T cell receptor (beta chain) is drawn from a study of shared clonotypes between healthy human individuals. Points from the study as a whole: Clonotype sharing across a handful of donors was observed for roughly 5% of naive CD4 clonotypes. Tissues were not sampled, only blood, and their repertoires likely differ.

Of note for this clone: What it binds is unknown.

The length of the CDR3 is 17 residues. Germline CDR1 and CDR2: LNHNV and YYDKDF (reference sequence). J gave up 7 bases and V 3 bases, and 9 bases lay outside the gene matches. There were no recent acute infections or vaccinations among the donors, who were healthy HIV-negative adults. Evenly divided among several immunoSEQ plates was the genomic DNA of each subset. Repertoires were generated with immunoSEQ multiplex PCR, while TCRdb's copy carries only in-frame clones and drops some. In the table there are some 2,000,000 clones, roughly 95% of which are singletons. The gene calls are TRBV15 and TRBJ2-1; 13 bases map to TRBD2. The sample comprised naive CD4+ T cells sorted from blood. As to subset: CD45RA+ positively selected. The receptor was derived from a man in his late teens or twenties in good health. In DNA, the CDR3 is TGTGCCACCAGCAGTGATTTGGGACTAGCGGGACTAAATGAGCAGTTCTTC. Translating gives CATSSDLGLAGLNEQFF.